What follows describes a single T cell receptor (beta chain). The data stem from a study of OX40 agonist ivuxolimab in advanced cancers. Turning to the study itself: Each dose-escalation patient presented with hepatocellular carcinoma, melanoma, renal cell or head and neck cancer. Partial responses were achieved by three patients, of whom one had hepatocellular carcinoma and two had cutaneous melanoma. Age averaged around 59 years (range roughly 23 to 85), and more than 80% were male.

Only in-frame clones appear in the TCRdb table, and some are missing; sequencing was by immunoSEQ multiplex PCR. The repertoire holds 25,000 to 35,000 clones, about 85% seen once, with almost 50% in the top ten. V was shortened by 3 bases and J by 0 bases, with 21 bases between the two germline ends. The germline V gene has CDR1 GTSNPN and CDR2 SVGIG (reference sequence). This CDR3 is 18 amino acids long. Patients who had autoimmune disease history or got systemic immunosuppression were left out. The TCR sequence derives from an adult with an advanced solid tumor such as melanoma, head and neck, liver or kidney cancer. The J gene is TRBJ2-1, the V gene TRBV30; D uncertain. The sample was CD4+ or CD8+ T cells sorted from blood, taken in a trial of the OX40 agonist ivuxolimab. The CDR3 protein is CAWRYPHSLLSSYNEQFF. The CDR3 nucleotides read TGTGCCTGGAGATATCCCCACTCGCTATTAAGCTCCTACAATGAGCAGTTCTTC.